This T cell receptor beta chain was sequenced in a study of shared clonotypes between healthy human individuals. The table came from immunoSEQ multiplex PCR; TCRdb's copy has only in-frame clones and leaves some out. Altogether about 1,500,000 clones are present, around 95% being singletons, with the ten largest covering over 1%. The CDR3 has 15 residues. V lost 3 bases to trimming and J lost 5 bases; unmatched junction nucleotides: 4. The germline V gene encodes CDR1 KGHSH and CDR2 LQKENI. V gene TRBV18 combines with J gene TRBJ2-1, with 10 bases aligning to TRBD2. The origin of this receptor is a man aged 30 to 39 in good health. The sequenced material came from naive CD4+ T cells sorted from blood. This sample's subset: CD45RA+ positively selected. CDR3 bases: TGTGCCAGCTCACCCATCCTAGCGGGAGACAATGAGCAGTTCTTC. Protein sequence: CASSPILAGDNEQFF.